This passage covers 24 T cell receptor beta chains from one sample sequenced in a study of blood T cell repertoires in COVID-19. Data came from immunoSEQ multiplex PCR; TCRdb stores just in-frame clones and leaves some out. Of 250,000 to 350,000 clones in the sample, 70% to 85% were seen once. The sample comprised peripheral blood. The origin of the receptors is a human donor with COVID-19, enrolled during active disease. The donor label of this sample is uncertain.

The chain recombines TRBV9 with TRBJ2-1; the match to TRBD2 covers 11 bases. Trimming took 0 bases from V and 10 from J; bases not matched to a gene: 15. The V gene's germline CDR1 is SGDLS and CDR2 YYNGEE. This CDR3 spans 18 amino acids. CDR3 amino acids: CASSVELAGVAGAGEQFF. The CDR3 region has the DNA TGTGCCAGCAGCGTAGAACTAGCGGGAGTGGCCGGGGCTGGGGAGCAGTTCTTC.

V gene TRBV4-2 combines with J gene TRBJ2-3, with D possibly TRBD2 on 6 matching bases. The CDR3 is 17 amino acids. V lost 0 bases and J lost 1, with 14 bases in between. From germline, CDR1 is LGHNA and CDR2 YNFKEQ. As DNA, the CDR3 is TGTGCCAGCAGCCAAGATCCGGTCGGGAGAGGCACAGATACGCAGTATTTT. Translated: CASSQDPVGRGTDTQYF.

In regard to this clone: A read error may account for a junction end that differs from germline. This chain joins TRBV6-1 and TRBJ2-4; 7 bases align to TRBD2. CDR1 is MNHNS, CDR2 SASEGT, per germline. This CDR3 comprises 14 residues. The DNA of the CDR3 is TGTGCCAGCAGCGAAGCGGGGCTGGGGAACATTCAGTACTTC. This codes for CASSEAGLGNIQYF.

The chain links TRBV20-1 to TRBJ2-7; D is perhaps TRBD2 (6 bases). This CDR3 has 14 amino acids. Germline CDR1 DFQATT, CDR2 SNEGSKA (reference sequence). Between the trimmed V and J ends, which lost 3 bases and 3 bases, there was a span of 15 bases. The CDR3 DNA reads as TGCAGTGCTAGTGGGAGCGGGCCCTACTACGAGCAGTACTTC. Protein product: CSASGSGPYYEQYF.

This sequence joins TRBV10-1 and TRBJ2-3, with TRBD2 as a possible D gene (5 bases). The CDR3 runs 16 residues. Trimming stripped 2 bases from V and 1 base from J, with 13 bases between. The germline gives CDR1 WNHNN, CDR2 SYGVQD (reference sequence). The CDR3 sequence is CASSEEGYQGTDTQYF. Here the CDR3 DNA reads TGCGCCAGCAGTGAGGAGGGCTACCAGGGCACAGATACGCAGTATTTT.

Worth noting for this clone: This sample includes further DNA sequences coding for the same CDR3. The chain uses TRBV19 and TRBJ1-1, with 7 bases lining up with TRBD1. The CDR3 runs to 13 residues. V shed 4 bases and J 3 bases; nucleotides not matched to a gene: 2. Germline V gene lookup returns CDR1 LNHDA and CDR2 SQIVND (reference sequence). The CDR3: CASSRQGDTEAFF. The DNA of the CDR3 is TGTGCCAGTAGTAGACAGGGTGACACTGAAGCTTTCTTT.

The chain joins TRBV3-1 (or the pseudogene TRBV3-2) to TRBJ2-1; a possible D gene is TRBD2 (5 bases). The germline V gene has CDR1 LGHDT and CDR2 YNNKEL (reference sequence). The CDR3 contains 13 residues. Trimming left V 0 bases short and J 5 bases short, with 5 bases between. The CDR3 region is CASSQDGNNEQFF. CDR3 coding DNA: TGTGCCAGCAGCCAAGACGGGAACAATGAGCAGTTCTTC.

The CDR3 here is CSVDGRANYGYTF. The CDR3 DNA follows: TGCAGCGTCGACGGCAGGGCTAACTATGGCTACACCTTC. The chain has TRBV29-1 and TRBJ1-2; D possibly corresponds to TRBD1 (5 bases). Trimming cost V 6 bases and J 0 bases, with 11 bases left between them. CDR1 is SQVTM and CDR2 is ANQGSEA in the germline V gene. The CDR3 extends over 13 amino acids.

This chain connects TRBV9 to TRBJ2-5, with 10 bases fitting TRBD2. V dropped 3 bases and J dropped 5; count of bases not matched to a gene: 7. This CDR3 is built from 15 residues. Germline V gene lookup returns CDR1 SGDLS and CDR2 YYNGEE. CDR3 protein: CASSATGLAVETQYF. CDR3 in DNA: TGTGCCAGCAGCGCCACCGGACTAGCGGTCGAGACCCAGTACTTC.

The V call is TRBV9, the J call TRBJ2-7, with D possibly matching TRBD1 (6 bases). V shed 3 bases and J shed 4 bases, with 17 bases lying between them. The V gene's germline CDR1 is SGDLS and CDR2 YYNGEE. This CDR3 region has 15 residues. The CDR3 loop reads CASSAFVGATYEQYF. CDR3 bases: TGTGCCAGCAGCGCCTTTGTGGGGGCTACATACGAGCAGTACTTC.

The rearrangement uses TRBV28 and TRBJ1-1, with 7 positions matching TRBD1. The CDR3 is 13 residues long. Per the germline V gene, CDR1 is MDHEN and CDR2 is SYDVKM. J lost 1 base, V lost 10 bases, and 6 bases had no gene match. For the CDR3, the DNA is TGTGCCACCCAGGGGGGAGGGAACACTGAAGCTTTCTTT. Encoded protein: CATQGGGNTEAFF. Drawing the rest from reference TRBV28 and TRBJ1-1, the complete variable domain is DVKVTQSSRYLVKRTGEKVFLECVQDMDHENMFWYRQDPGLGLRLIYFSYDVKMKEKGDIPEGYSVSREKKERFSLILESASTNQTSMYLCATQGGGNTEAFFGQGTRLTVV.

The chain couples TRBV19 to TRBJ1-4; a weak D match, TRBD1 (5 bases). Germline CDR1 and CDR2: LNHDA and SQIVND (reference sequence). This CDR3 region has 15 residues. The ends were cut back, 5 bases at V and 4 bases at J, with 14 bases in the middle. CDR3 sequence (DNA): TGTGCCAGTAGTCCCGGGGGACTATATAATGAAAAACTGTTTTTT. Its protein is CASSPGGLYNEKLFF.

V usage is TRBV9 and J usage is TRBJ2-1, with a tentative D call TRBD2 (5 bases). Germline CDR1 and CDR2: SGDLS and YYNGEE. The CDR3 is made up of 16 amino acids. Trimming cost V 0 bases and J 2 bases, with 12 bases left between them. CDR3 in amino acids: CASSVGVSETYNEQFF. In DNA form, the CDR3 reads TGTGCCAGCAGCGTAGGTGTTAGCGAGACCTACAATGAGCAGTTCTTC.

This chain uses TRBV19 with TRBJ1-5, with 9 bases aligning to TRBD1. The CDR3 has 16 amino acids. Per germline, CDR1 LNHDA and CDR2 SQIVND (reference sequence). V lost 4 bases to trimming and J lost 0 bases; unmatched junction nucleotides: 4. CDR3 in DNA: TGTGCCAGTAGTACCGGGACAGGGTCTAGCAATCAGCCCCAGCATTTT. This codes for CASSTGTGSSNQPQHF.

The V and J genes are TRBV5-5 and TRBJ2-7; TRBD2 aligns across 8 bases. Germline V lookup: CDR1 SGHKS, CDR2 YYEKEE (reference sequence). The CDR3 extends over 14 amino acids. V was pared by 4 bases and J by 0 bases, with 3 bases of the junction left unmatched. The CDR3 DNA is TGTGCCAGCAGCACAAGCGGGGGCTCCTACGAGCAGTACTTC. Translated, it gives CASSTSGGSYEQYF.

Here the CDR3 reads CSVKSGLSNQPQHF. CDR3 nucleotide sequence: TGCAGCGTTAAATCCGGACTTAGTAATCAGCCCCAGCATTTT. This chain joins TRBV29-1 and TRBJ1-5; no reliable D call. CDR3 length: 14 amino acids. The V and J ends lost 5 bases and 4 bases respectively, with 15 bases between them. CDR1 and CDR2 (germline): SQVTM, ANQGSEA.

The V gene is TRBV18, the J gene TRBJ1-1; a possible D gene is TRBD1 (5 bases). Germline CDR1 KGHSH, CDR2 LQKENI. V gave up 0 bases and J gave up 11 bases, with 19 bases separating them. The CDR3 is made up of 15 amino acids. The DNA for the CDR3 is TGTGCCAGCTCACCACCTTCTGGTCAGGGTTATTCGGCTTTCTTT. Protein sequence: CASSPPSGQGYSAFF.

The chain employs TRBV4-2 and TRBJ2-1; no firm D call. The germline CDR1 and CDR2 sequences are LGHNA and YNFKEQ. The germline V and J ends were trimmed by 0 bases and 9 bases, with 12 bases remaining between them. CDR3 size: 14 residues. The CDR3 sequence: CASSQDVEVSEQFF. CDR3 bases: TGTGCCAGCAGCCAAGATGTCGAGGTTAGTGAGCAGTTCTTC.

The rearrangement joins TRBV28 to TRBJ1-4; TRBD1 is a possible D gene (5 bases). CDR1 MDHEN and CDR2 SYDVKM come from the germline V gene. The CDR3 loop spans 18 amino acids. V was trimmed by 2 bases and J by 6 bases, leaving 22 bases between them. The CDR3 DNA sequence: TGTGCCAGCAGTTTAACCCCCGGGGGTATCCAAGGTTATGAAAAACTGTTTTTT. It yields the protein CASSLTPGGIQGYEKLFF.

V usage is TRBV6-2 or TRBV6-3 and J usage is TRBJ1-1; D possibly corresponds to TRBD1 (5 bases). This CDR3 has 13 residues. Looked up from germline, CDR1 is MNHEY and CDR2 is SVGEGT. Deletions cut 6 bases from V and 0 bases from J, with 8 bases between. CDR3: CASSLGVNTEAFF. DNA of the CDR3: TGTGCCAGCAGCCTAGGGGTGAACACTGAAGCTTTCTTT.

The CDR3 spells CAVLGGASSYEQYF. The CDR3 nucleotides are TGTGCCGTCTTGGGGGGTGCCAGCTCCTACGAGCAGTACTTC. The chain uses TRBV28 and TRBJ2-7; possibly TRBD2 for D (6 bases). The CDR3 is made up of 14 amino acids. Germline V gives CDR1 MDHEN, CDR2 SYDVKM. V lost 11 bases to trimming and J lost 0 bases, with 17 bases between them.

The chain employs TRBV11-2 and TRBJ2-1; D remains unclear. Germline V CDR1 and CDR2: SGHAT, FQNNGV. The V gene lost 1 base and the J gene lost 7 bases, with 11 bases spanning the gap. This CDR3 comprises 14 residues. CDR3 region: CASSLGRLRNEQFF. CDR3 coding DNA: TGTGCCAGCAGCTTAGGACGCCTGAGGAATGAGCAGTTCTTC.

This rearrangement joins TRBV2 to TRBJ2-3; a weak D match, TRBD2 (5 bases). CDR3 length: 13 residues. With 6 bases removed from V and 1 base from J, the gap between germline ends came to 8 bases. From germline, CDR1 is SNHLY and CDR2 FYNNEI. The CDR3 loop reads CASRNSGTDTQYF. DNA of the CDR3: TGTGCCAGCAGAAATAGCGGCACAGATACGCAGTATTTT.

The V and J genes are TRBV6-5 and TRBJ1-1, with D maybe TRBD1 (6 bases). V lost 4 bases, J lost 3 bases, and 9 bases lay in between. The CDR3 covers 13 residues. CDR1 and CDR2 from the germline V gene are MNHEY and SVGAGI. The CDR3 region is CASSLQGYTEAFF. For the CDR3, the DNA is TGTGCCAGCAGTTTACAGGGATACACTGAAGCTTTCTTT.